This TCR beta chain was found in a study of beta chain features in type 1 diabetes. Study conclusions and caveats: The question of HLA type influencing TCRB rearrangement was one that remained unresolved here.

Reverse transcribing all isolated RNA meant expressed TCRB transcripts were sequenced. Profiling relied on immunoSEQ multiplex PCR, and the TCRdb table lists in-frame clones only, not all of them. The sample records about 140,000 clones, 6.9% being singletons. V was pared by 0 bases and J by 4 bases, with 8 bases of the junction left unmatched. The CDR3 spans 18 residues. Germline V gene lookup returns CDR1 SGHAT and CDR2 FQNNGV. As regards this clone: Its antigen remains unknown.

CD4+ cells of the naive, central memory, regulatory and stem cell-like memory types were sorted via CD45RO/CCR7/CD25/CD127/CD95/CD27. The purity of all sorted populations exceeded 95%. Sample: central memory CD4+ T cells from blood. The source of this sequence is a woman in her 30s in good health. This sequence joins TRBV11-2 and TRBJ2-6; TRBD2 matches 8 bases. This CDR3 is CASSLEMSGSSGANVLTF. The CDR3 nucleotides are TGTGCCAGCAGCTTAGAAATGAGCGGGAGTAGCGGGGCCAACGTCCTGACTTTC.